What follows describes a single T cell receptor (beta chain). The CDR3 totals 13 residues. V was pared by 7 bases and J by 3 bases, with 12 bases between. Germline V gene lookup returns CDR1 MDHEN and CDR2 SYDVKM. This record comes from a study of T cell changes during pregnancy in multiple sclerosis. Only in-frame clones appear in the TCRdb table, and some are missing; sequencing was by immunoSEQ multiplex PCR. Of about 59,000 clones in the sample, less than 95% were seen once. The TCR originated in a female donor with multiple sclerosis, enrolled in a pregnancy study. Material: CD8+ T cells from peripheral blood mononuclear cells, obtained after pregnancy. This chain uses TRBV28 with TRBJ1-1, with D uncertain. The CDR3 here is CASMEGFDTEAFF. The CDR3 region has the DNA TGTGCCAGCATGGAGGGATTTGACACTGAAGCTTTCTTT.